The T cell receptor (beta chain) under discussion was sequenced for a study of blood T cell repertoires in COVID-19. Study background: Sites across the United States, Italy and Spain contributed samples from acute and convalescent COVID-19. Nucleic acid was either cDNA or gDNA, and it came from T cells, B-cell-depleted T cells, or PBMCs.

The table came from immunoSEQ multiplex PCR; TCRdb's copy has only in-frame clones and leaves some out. The sample carries more than 200,000 clones, more than 75% recorded once. V lost 4 bases to trimming and J lost 6 bases; unmatched junction nucleotides: 14. Germline assignment: CDR1 SGDLS and CDR2 YYNGEE. CDR3 length equals 17 residues. The sequenced material came from PBMCs or T cells enriched from blood (not recorded which). The chain combines TRBV9 with TRBJ2-2; 8 nucleotides agree with TRBD1. The receptor comes from a man in his thirties or forties in a cohort exposed to, infected with or recovered from COVID-19 (not recorded which). Written as DNA, the CDR3 is TGTGCCAGCAGCTCATCCTGGACAGGGAGCGCCTCCGGGGAGCTGTTTTTT. This sequence encodes CASSSSWTGSASGELFF. Together with reference TRBV9 and TRBJ2-2, the CDR3 gives the full variable domain: DSGVTQTPKHLITATGQRVTLRCSPRSGDLSVYWYQQSLDQGLQFLIQYYNGEERAKGNILERFSAQQFPDLHSELNLSSLELGDSALYFCASSSSWTGSASGELFFGEGSRLTVL.